This TCR beta chain derives from a study of blood T cell repertoires in COVID-19. Study details: From T cells, B-cell-depleted T cells, or PBMCs came the material, which was cDNA or gDNA.

In terms of age and location, participants ranged from about 18 to 95 years and lived in about 25 US areas. The repertoire was sequenced with immunoSEQ multiplex PCR; TCRdb's copy has only in-frame clones and lacks some. The profile covers some 260,000 clones, with 75% to 95% appearing a single time and around 2% taken by the ten largest. Sequenced material: PBMCs or T cells enriched from blood (not recorded which). This TCR came from a woman under 30 who had recovered from COVID-19.

CDR3 loop: CASSHTTGASGHNEQFF. DNA of the CDR3: TGTGCCAGCAGTCATACGACAGGGGCATCGGGACATAATGAGCAGTTCTTC. This chain connects TRBV28 to TRBJ2-1; 8 bases are shared with TRBD1. Germline V gives CDR1 MDHEN, CDR2 SYDVKM. Germline trimming cut 5 bases from V and 7 bases from J; bases unmatched to any gene: 16. The CDR3 sequence is 17 residues long.